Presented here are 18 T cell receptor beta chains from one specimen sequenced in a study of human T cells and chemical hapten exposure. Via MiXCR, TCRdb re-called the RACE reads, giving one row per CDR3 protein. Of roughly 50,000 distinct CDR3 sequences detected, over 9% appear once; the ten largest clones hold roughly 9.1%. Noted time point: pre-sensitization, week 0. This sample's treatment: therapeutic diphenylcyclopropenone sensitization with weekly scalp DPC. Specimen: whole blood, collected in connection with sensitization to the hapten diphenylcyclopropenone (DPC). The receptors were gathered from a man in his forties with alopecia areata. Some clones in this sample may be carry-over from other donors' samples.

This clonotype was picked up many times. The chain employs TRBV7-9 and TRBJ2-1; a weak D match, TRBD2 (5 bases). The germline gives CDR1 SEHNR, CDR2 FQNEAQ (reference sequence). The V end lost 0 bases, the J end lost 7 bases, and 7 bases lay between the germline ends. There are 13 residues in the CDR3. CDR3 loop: CASSLAGRNEQFF. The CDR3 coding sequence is TGTGCCAGCAGCTTAGCAGGGAGAAATGAGCAGTTCTTC.

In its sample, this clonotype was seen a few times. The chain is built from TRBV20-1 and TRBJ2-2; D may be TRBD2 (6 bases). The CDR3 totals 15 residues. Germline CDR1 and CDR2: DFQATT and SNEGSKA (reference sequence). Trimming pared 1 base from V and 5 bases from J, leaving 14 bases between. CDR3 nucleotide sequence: TGCAGTGCTAGAGTTCCTAGCGTGCTGACCGGGGAGCTGTTTTTT. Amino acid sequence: CSARVPSVLTGELFF.

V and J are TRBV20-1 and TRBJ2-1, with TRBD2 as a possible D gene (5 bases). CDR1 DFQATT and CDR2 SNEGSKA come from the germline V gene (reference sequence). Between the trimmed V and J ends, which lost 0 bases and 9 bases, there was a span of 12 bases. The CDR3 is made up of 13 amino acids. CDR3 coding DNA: TGCAGTGCTAGAGATCTTCCGGGAAGTGAGCAGTTCTTC. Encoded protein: CSARDLPGSEQFF.

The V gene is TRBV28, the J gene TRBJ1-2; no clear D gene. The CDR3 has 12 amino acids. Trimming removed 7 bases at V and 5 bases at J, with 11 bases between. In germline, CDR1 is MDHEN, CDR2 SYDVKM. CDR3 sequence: CASNEGEYGYTF. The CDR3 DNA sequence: TGTGCCAGCAACGAGGGCGAATATGGCTACACCTTC.

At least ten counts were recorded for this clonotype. The CDR3 loop is CASSLPGLENTQYF. CDR3 DNA sequence: TGTGCCAGCAGCCTACCGGGACTGGAAAATACGCAGTATTTT. The chain is built from TRBV7-9 and TRBJ2-3, with D tentatively TRBD2 (6 bases). Germline-derived CDR1 and CDR2 are SEHNR and FQNEAQ (reference sequence). Trimming left V 5 bases short and J 7 bases short, with 16 bases between. The CDR3 loop spans 14 amino acids.

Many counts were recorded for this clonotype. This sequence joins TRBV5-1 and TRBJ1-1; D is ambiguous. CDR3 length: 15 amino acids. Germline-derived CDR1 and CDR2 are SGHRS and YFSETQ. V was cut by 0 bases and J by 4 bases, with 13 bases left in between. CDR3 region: CASSLVGPLGTEAFF. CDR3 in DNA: TGCGCCAGCAGCTTGGTGGGTCCCCTCGGCACTGAAGCTTTCTTT.

The CDR3 reads CAWSYLQNTGELFF. CDR3 DNA: TGTGCCTGGAGTTATCTTCAGAACACCGGGGAGCTGTTTTTT. The gene calls are TRBV30 and TRBJ2-2; D gene unclear. The CDR3 length is 14 residues. The germline gives CDR1 GTSNPN, CDR2 SVGIG (reference sequence). V was shortened by 2 bases and J by 1 base, with 8 bases between the two germline ends.

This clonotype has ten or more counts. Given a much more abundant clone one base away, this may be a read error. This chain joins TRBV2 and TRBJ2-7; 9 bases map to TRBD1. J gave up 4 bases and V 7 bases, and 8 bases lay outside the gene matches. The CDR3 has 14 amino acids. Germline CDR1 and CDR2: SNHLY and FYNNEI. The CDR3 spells CASNYGTGFYEQYF. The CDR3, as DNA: TGTGCCAGCAACTACGGGACAGGGTTTTACGAGCAGTACTTC.

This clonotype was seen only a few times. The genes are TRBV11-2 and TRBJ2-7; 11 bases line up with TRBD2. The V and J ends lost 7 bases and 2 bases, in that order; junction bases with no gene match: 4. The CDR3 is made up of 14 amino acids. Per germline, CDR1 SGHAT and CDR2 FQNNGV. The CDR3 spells CASTRLAGPYEQYF. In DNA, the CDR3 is TGTGCCAGCACCAGACTAGCGGGACCCTACGAGCAGTACTTC.

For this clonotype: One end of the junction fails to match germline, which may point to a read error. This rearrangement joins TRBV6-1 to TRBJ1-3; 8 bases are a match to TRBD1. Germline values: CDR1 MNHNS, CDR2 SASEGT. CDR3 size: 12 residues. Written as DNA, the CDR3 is TGTGCCGGCAGGGGGCTTGGAAACACCATATATTTT. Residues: CAGRGLGNTIYF.

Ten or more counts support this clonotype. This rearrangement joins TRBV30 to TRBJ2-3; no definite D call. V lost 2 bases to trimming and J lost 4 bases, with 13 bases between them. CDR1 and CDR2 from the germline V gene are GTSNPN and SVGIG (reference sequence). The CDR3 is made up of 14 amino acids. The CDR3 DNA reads TGTGCCTGGAGTAAGGGTTCCTTCGCAGATACGCAGTATTTT. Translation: CAWSKGSFADTQYF.

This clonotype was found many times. The CDR3 region is CASRERGISSTDTQYF. DNA of the CDR3: TGTGCCAGTAGAGAAAGAGGTATCTCTAGCACAGATACGCAGTATTTT. This rearrangement joins TRBV19 to TRBJ2-3; D remains unclear. The length of the CDR3 is 16 residues. The germline V and J ends were trimmed by 6 bases and 0 bases, with 16 bases remaining between them. In germline, CDR1 is LNHDA, CDR2 SQIVND (reference sequence).

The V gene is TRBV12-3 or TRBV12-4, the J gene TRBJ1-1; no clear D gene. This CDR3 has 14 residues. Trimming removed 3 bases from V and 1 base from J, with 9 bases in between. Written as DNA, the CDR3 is TGTGCCAGCAGTTTTGCAGGCGGGAACACTGAAGCTTTCTTT. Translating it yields CASSFAGGNTEAFF.

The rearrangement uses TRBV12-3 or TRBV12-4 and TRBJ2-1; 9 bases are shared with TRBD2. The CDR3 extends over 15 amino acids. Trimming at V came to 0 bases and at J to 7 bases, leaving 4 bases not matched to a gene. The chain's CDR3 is CASSLASGSLNEQFF. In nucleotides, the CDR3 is TGTGCCAGCAGTTTAGCTAGCGGGAGTTTAAATGAGCAGTTCTTC.

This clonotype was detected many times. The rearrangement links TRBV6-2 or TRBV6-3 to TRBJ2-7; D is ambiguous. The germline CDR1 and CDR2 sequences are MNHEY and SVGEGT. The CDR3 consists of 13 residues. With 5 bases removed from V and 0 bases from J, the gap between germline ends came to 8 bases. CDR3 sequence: CASSTGYSYEQYF. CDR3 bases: TGTGCCAGCAGTACGGGTTACTCCTACGAGCAGTACTTC.

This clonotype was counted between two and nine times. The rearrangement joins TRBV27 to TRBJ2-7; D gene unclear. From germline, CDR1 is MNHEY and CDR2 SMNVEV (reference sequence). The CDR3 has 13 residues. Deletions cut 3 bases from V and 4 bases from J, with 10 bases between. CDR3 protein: CASSFPPYYEQYF. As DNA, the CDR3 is TGTGCCAGCAGTTTCCCCCCGTATTACGAGCAGTACTTC.

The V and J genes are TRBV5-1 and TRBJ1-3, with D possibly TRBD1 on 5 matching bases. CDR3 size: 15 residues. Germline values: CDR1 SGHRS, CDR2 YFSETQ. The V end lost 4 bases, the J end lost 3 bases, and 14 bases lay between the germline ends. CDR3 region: CASSQSGGDGNTIYF. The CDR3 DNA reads TGCGCCAGCAGCCAATCCGGGGGGGATGGAAACACCATATATTTT.

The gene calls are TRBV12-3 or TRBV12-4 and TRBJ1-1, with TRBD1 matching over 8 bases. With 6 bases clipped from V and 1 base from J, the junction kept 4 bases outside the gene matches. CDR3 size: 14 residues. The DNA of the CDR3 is TGTGCCAGCAGAGGACAGGGTACGAACACTGAAGCTTTCTTT. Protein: CASRGQGTNTEAFF.